A single sample gave rise to the 9 T cell receptor beta chains below, sequenced in a study of shared T cell receptors in the human thymus. The data were produced by immunoSEQ multiplex PCR, yet TCRdb's version contains in-frame clones alone and is incomplete. The repertoire has roughly 700,000 clones, approximately 88% of them found once; the top ten carry around 0.0099%. These data are also associated with another study on human thymus T cells.

The sequenced sample consisted of thymocytes. These receptors all stem from a boy younger than two with a congenital heart defect.

The gene calls are TRBV28 and TRBJ2-7; 7 bases match TRBD1. J was trimmed by 1 base and V by 1 base; bases with no gene match: 4. The germline CDR1 and CDR2 sequences are MDHEN and SYDVKM. The CDR3 has 15 amino acids. The CDR3 loop reads CASSLYRGHSYEQYF. The CDR3 DNA sequence: TGTGCCAGCAGTTTATACAGGGGTCATTCCTACGAGCAGTACTTC.

This chain links TRBV4-3 with TRBJ2-4, with D maybe TRBD1 (6 bases). This CDR3 has 13 amino acids. Looked up from germline, CDR1 is LGHNA and CDR2 is YSLEER. The V end was cut by 4 bases, the J end by 6 bases, with 10 bases between. The CDR3 DNA reads TGCGCCAGCAGCCGAGGACAGAGAAACATTCAGTACTTC. Translating gives CASSRGQRNIQYF.

V and J are TRBV27 and TRBJ2-5, with 8 positions matching TRBD1. V shed 3 bases, J shed 4 bases, and the junction held 7 bases outside the gene matches. The CDR3 totals 15 residues. Germline lookup yields CDR1 MNHEY and CDR2 SMNVEV (reference sequence). In DNA form, the CDR3 reads TGTGCCAGCAGTTTCGGGCAGGGGGCAGGAGAGACCCAGTACTTC. Protein: CASSFGQGAGETQYF.

The chain has TRBV6-1 and TRBJ1-1, with D possibly matching TRBD1 (5 bases). Germline loops: CDR1 MNHNS, CDR2 SASEGT. This CDR3 spans 15 amino acids. The V end lost 8 bases, the J end lost 0 bases, and 16 bases lay between the germline ends. The CDR3 sequence is CASGRGPSMNTEAFF. For the CDR3, the DNA is TGTGCCAGCGGTAGGGGTCCCTCCATGAACACTGAAGCTTTCTTT.

This clone appeared a few times. This sequence joins TRBV9 and TRBJ2-3; the match to TRBD1 covers 8 bases. Germline values: CDR1 SGDLS, CDR2 YYNGEE. The CDR3 covers 13 residues. V trimming: 3 bases; J trimming: 5 bases; junction bases outside the gene matches: 2. CDR3 nucleotide sequence: TGTGCCAGCAGCGCCAGGGGGCTAGATACGCAGTATTTT. Amino acid sequence: CASSARGLDTQYF.

This chain connects TRBV19 to TRBJ2-2; D is unclear. This CDR3 region has 12 residues. V shed 11 bases and J shed 6 bases, with 13 bases lying between them. CDR1 and CDR2 (germline): LNHDA, SQIVND (reference sequence). The CDR3 DNA follows: TGTGCCGTACGCCATCAGTCCGGGGAGCTGTTTTTT. Its translation is CAVRHQSGELFF.

The chain combines TRBV7-8 with TRBJ2-5; 9 bases map to TRBD1. Germline-derived CDR1 and CDR2 are SGHVS and FQNEAQ. This CDR3 has 18 residues. The trim removed 1 base at V and 5 bases at J, leaving 14 bases unmatched. The CDR3 loop reads CASSLGPSTGTGYETQYF. CDR3 sequence (DNA): TGTGCCAGCAGCTTAGGCCCCTCCACCGGGACAGGGTATGAGACCCAGTACTTC.

The rearrangement joins TRBV30 to TRBJ2-6; 10 bases are a match to TRBD1. Germline V gene lookup returns CDR1 GTSNPN and CDR2 SVGIG (reference sequence). The CDR3 is 18 residues long. V was clipped by 4 bases and J by 0 bases; unmatched bases: 9. For the CDR3, the DNA is TGTGCCTGGAAGAAACCCGGGACAGGGGACTCTGGGGCCAACGTCCTGACTTTC. This sequence encodes CAWKKPGTGDSGANVLTF.

The chain recombines TRBV30 with TRBJ2-7; possibly TRBD2 for D (6 bases). V lost 3 bases and J 5 bases, leaving 17 bases between the germline ends. Germline V lookup: CDR1 GTSNPN, CDR2 SVGIG (reference sequence). The CDR3 has 14 residues. The CDR3 DNA reads as TGTGCCTGGAGAATGCGGGAAACTACTAACGAGCAGTACTTC. Translating gives CAWRMRETTNEQYF.